This TCR beta chain is drawn from a study of blood T cell repertoires in COVID-19. This clone came up a few times. The germline V and J ends were trimmed by 7 bases and 1 base, with 10 bases remaining between them. This CDR3 comprises 12 residues. The V gene's germline CDR1 is SQVTM and CDR2 ANQGSEA. Produced via immunoSEQ multiplex PCR; TCRdb's table is partial and in-frame only. The sample lists around 200,000 clones, 70% to 90% occurring once. The chain has TRBV29-1 and TRBJ1-2, with D possibly being TRBD1 (6 bases). The sequenced sample consisted of PBMCs or T cells enriched from blood (not recorded which). This receptor was identified in a woman aged 45-65 years in a cohort exposed to, infected with or recovered from COVID-19 (not recorded which). As DNA, the CDR3 is TGCAGCGCAGGACAGAATAACTATGGCTACACCTTC. This sequence encodes CSAGQNNYGYTF.